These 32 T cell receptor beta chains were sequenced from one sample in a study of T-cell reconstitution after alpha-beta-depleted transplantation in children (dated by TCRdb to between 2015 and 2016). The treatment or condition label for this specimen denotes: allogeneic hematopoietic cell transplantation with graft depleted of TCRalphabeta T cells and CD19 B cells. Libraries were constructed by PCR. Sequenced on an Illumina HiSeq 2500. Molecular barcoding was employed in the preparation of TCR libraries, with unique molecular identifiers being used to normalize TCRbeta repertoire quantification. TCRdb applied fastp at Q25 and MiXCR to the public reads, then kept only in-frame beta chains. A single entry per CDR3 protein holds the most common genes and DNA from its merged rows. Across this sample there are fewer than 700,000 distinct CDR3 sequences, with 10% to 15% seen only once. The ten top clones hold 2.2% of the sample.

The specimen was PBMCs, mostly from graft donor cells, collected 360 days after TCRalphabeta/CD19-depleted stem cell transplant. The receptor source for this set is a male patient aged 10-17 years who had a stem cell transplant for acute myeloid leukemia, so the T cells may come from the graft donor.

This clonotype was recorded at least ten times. The CDR3 region is CATSRGARREQYF. The DNA of the CDR3 is TGTGCCACCAGCAGAGGGGCCCGTCGGGAGCAGTACTTC. The V gene is TRBV15, the J gene TRBJ2-7, with D uncertain. The CDR3 is made up of 13 amino acids. Trimming cost V 1 base and J 7 bases, with 11 bases left between them. Germline CDR1 is LNHNV and CDR2 is YYDKDF (reference sequence).

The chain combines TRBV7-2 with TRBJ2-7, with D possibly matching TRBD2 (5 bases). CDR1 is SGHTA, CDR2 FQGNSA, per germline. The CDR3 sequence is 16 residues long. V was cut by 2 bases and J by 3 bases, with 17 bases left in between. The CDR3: CASSLSHARTYYEQYF. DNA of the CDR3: TGTGCCAGCAGCTTATCCCACGCCCGGACTTACTACGAGCAGTACTTC.

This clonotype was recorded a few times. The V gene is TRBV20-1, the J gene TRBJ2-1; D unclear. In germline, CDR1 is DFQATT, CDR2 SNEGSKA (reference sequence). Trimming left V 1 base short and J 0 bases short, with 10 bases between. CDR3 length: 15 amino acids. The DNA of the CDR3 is TGCAGTGCTAGAGGTCTAGATCGCTCCTACAATGAGCAGTTCTTC. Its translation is CSARGLDRSYNEQFF.

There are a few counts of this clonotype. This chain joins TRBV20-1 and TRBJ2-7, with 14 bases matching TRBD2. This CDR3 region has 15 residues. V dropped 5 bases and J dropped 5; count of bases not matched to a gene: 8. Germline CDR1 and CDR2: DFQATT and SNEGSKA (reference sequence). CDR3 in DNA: TGCAGTGCTTCCGGGACTAGCGGGAGTGGTAACGAGCAGTACTTC. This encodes CSASGTSGSGNEQYF.

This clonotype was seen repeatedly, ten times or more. Here the CDR3 reads CASSPPGREEQFF. Here the CDR3 DNA reads TGTGCCAGCAGTCCCCCGGGCCGGGAGGAGCAGTTCTTC. The gene calls are TRBV12-3 or TRBV12-4 and TRBJ2-1, with D possibly matching TRBD2 (6 bases). This CDR3 contains 13 residues. The ends were cut back, 5 bases at V and 10 bases at J, with 15 bases in the middle.

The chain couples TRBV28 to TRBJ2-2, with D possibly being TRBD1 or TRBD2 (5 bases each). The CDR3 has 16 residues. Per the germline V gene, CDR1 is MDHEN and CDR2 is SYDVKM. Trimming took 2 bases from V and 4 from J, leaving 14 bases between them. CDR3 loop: CASSLPPGPSTGELFF. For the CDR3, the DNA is TGTGCCAGCAGTTTACCCCCGGGACCAAGCACCGGGGAGCTGTTTTTT.

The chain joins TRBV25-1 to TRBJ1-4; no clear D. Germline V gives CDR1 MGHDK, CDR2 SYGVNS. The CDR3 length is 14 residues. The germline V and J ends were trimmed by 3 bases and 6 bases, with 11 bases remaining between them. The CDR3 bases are TGTGCCAGCAGTGAGGCAGGCCGGGATGAAAAACTGTTTTTT. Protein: CASSEAGRDEKLFF.

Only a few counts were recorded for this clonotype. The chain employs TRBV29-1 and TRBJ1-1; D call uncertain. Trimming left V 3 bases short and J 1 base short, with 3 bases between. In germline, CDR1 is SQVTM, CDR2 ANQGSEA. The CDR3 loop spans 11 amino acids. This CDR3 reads CSVDSNTEAFF. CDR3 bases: TGCAGCGTTGATTCGAACACTGAAGCTTTCTTT. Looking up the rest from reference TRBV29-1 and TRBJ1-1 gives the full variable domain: SAVISQKPSRDICQRGTSLTIQCQVDSQVTMMFWYRQQPGQSLTLIATANQGSEATYESGFVIDKFPISRPNLTFSTLTVSNMSPEDSSIYLCSVDSNTEAFFGQGTRLTVV.

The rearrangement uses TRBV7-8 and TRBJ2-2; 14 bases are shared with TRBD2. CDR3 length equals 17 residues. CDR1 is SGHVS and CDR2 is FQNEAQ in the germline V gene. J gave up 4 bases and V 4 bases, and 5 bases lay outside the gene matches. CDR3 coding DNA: TGTGCCAGCAGCTCAGGACTAGCGGGAGGCGGCACCGGGGAGCTGTTTTTT. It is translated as CASSSGLAGGGTGELFF.

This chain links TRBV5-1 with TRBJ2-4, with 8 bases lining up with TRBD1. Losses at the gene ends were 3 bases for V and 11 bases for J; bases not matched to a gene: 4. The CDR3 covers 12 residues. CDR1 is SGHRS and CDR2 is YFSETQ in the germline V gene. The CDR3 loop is CASSWGQALQYF. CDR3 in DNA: TGCGCCAGCAGCTGGGGACAGGCACTTCAGTACTTC.

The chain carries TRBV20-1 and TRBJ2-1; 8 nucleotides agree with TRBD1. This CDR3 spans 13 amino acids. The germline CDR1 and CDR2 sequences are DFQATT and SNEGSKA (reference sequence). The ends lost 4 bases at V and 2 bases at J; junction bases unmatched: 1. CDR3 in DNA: TGCAGTGCTAAGACAGGGGCCTACAATGAGCAGTTCTTC. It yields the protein CSAKTGAYNEQFF.

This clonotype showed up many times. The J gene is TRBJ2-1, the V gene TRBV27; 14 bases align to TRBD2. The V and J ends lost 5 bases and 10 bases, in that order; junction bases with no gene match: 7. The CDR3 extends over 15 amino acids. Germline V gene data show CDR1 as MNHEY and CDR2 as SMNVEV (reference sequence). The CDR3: CASSLGTSGRVEQFF. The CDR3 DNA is TGTGCCAGCAGTCTCGGGACTAGCGGGAGAGTAGAGCAGTTCTTC.

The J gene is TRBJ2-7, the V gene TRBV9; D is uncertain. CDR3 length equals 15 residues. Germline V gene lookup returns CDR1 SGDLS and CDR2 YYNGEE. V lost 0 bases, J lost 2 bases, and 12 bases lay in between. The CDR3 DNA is TGTGCCAGCAGCGTAGGGGCAGGTTTACCCTACGAGCAGTACTTC. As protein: CASSVGAGLPYEQYF.

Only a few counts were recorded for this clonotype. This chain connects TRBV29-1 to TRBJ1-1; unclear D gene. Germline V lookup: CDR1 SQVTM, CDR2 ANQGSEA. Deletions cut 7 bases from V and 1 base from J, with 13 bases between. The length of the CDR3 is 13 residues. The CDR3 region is CSAAPRRNTEAFF. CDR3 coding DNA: TGCAGCGCCGCACCACGGCGGAACACTGAAGCTTTCTTT.

CDR3 nucleotides: TGTGCCAGCATTGTGTCTTGGGGACGGAAAAAGCGGCGATCGTGCGAGCAGTACTTC. Encoded protein: CASIVSWGRKKRRSCEQYF. The chain links TRBV12-3 or TRBV12-4 to TRBJ2-7; D tentatively fits TRBD1 or TRBD2 (5 bases each). Trimming left V 7 bases short and J 6 bases short, with 34 bases between. The CDR3 consists of 19 residues.

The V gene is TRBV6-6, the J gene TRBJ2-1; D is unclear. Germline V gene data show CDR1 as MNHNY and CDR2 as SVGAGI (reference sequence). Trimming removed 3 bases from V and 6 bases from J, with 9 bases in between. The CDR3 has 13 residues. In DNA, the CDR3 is TGTGCCAGCAGTTATTCGGACGGCAATGAGCAGTTCTTC. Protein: CASSYSDGNEQFF.

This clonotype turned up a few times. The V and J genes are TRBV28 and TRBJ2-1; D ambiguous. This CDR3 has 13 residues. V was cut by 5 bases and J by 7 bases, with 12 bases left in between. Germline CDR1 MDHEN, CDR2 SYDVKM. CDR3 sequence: CASSPPLPNEQFF. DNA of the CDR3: TGTGCCAGCAGTCCCCCTCTTCCGAATGAGCAGTTCTTC.

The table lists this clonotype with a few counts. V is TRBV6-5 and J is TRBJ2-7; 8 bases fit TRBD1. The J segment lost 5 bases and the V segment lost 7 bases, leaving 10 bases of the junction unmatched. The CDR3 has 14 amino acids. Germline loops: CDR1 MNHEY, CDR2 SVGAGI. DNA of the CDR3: TGTGCCAGCACTCCGGACAGGGCAGTGAACGAGCAGTACTTC. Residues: CASTPDRAVNEQYF.

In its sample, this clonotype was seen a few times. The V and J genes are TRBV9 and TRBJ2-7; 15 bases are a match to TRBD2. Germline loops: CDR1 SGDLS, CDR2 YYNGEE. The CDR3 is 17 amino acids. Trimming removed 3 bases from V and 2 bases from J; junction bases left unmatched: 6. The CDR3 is CASSARTSGRGPYEQYF. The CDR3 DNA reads TGTGCCAGCAGCGCCCGGACTAGCGGGAGGGGCCCCTACGAGCAGTACTTC.

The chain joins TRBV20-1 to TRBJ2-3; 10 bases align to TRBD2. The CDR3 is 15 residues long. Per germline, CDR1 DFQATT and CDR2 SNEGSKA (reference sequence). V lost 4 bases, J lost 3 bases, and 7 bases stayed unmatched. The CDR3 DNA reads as TGCAGTGCTAAAAAACCGGGACTAGCGACAGATACGCAGTATTTT. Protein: CSAKKPGLATDTQYF.

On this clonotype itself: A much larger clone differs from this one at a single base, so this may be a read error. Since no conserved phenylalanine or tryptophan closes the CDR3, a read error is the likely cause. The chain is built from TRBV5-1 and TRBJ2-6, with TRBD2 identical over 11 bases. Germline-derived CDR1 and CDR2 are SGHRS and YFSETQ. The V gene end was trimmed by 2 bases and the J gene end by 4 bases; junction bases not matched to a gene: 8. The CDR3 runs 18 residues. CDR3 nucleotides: TGCGCCAGCAGCTTCGTAGCGGGAGGGCCTGGAGGGGCCAACGTCCTGACTGTC. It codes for CASSFVAGGPGGANVLTV.

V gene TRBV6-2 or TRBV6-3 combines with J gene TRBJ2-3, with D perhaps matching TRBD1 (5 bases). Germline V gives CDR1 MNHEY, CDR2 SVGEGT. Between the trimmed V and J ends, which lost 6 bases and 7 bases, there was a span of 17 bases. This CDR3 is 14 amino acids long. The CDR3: CASRLWGRGNTQYF. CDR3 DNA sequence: TGTGCCAGCAGACTCTGGGGCCGCGGAAATACGCAGTATTTT.

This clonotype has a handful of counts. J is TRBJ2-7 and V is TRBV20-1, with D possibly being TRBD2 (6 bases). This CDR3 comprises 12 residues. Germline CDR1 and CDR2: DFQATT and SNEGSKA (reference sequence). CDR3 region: CRVADVSYEQYF. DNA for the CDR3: TGCAGAGTAGCGGACGTCTCCTACGAGCAGTACTTC.

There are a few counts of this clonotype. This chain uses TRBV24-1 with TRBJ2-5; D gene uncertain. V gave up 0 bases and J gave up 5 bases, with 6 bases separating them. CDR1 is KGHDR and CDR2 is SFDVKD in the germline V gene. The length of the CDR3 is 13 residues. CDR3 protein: CATSDLAWETQYF. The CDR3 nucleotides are TGTGCCACCAGTGATTTGGCGTGGGAGACCCAGTACTTC.

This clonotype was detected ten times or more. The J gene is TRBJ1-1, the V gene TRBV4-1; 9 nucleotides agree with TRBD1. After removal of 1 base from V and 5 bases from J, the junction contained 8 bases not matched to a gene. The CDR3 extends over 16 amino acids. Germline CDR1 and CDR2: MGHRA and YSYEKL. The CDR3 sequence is CASSQGTGTGKTEAFF. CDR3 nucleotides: TGCGCCAGCAGCCAAGGTACCGGGACAGGGAAGACTGAAGCTTTCTTT.

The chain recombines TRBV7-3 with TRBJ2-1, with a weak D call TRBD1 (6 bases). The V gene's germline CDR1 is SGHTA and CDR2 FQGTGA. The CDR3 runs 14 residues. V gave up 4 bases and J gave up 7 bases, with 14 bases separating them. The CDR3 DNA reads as TGTGCCAGCAGCTCTTCTAGGGGGTTGAATGAGCAGTTCTTC. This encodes CASSSSRGLNEQFF. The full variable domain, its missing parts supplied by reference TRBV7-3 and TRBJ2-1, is GAGVSQTPSNKVTEKGKYVELRCDPISGHTALYWYRQSLGQGPEFLIYFQGTGAADDSGLPNDRFFAVRPEGSVSTLKIQRTERGDSAVYLCASSSSRGLNEQFFGPGTRLTVL.

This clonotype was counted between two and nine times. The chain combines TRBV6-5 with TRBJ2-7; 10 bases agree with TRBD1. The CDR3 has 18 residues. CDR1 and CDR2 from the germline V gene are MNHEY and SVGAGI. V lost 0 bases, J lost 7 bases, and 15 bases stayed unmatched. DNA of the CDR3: TGTGCCAGCAGTTACTCCCGACAGGGGGCCAGCGGGAGTAGTGAGCAGTACTTC. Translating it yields CASSYSRQGASGSSEQYF.

Here the CDR3 reads CASSSTREMTDTQYF. Here the CDR3 DNA reads TGTGCCAGCAGTTCGACGCGGGAGATGACAGATACGCAGTATTTT. The chain links TRBV12-3 or TRBV12-4 to TRBJ2-3, with 7 positions matching TRBD2. The CDR3 sequence is 15 residues long. Trimming at V came to 4 bases and at J to 3 bases, leaving 7 bases not matched to a gene.

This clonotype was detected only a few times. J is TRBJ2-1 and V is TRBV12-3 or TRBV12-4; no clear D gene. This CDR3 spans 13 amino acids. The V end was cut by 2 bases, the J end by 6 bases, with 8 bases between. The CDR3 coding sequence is TGTGCCAGCAGTTTACAGGCTACCAATGAGCAGTTCTTC. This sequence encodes CASSLQATNEQFF.

CDR3 nucleotides: TGTGCCAGCAGTACGACTAGCGGGAGAGAGACCCAGTACTTC. Translation gives CASSTTSGRETQYF. The rearrangement links TRBV12-3 or TRBV12-4 to TRBJ2-5; 12 positions agree with TRBD2. J was trimmed by 4 bases and V by 5 bases; bases with no gene match: 2. The CDR3 runs 14 residues.

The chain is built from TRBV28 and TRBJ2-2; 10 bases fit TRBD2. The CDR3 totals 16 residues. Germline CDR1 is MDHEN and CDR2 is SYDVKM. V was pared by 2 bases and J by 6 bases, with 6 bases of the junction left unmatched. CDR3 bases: TGTGCCAGCAGTTTAATAAGCGGGAGGGGGTCCGGGGAGCTGTTTTTT. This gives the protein CASSLISGRGSGELFF.

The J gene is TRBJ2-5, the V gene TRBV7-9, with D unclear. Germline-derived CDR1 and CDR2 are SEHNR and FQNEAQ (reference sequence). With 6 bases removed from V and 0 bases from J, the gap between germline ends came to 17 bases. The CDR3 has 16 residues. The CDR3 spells CASSFRLAAYQETQYF. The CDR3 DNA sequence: TGTGCCAGCAGTTTTAGACTCGCCGCGTACCAAGAGACCCAGTACTTC.